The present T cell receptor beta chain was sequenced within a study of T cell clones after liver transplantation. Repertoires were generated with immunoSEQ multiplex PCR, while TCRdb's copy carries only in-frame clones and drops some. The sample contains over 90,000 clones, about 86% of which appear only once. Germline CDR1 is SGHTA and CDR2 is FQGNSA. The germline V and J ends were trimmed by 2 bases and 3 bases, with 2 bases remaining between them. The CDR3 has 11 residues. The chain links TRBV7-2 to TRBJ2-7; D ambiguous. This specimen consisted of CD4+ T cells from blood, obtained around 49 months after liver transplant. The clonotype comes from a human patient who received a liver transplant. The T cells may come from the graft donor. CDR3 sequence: CASSLLYEQYF. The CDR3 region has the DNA TGTGCCAGCAGCTTACTCTACGAGCAGTACTTC.